The rows below give T cell receptor beta chains drawn from one sample of a study of Ad26.COV2.S vaccination and SARS-CoV-2 variants. Clones were read by immunoSEQ multiplex PCR, and TCRdb kept only the in-frame ones, dropping some. The table has approximately 450,000 clones, around 90% seen once; the top ten hold 9.5% to 15%. Sequences were derived from peripheral blood, sampled in a trial of Ad26.COV2.S vaccine versus placebo. These receptors came from a person aged 18-65 years who received the Ad26.COV2.S COVID-19 vaccine or a placebo. CDR3s include the opening cysteine and the closing phenylalanine or tryptophan. The D gene is left open where the match is weak. The size entry is marked missing in some rows and otherwise reads once, few, many or a size class.

d_gene | abundance | j_gene | v_gene | CDR3nt | CDR3aa
. | . | TRBJ1-1 | TRBV28 | TGTGCCAGCAGTTGGGGCCAGAGCACTGAAGCTTTCTTT | CASSWGQSTEAFF
TRBD2 | few | TRBJ2-3 | TRBV7-2 | TGTGCCAGCAGCTTCCTACTAGCGGGAGGGAGGTCAGATACGCAGTATTTT | CASSFLLAGGRSDTQYF
. | few | TRBJ2-2 | TRBV7-9 | TGTGCCAGCAGCTTACCACTCACCGGGGAGCTGTTTTTT | CASSLPLTGELFF
. | . | TRBJ1-6 | TRBV19 | TGTGCCAGTCGGTGGACGGGTTCACCCCTCCACTTT | CASRWTGSPLHF
. | . | TRBJ1-2 | TRBV28 | TGTGCCAGCAGTGCCCTAGGGACACCCAACTATGGCTACACCTTC | CASSALGTPNYGYTF
. | . | TRBJ1-1 | TRBV27 | TGTGCCAGCAGTTTACGCGGGACGTACACTGAAGCTTTCTTT | CASSLRGTYTEAFF
TRBD1 | . | TRBJ2-7 | TRBV5-1 | TGCGCCAGCAGCCGAGGACAGGGGGCGTACGAGCAGTACTTC | CASSRGQGAYEQYF
. | . | TRBJ2-2 | TRBV12-5 | TGTGCTAGTAGTGGGTGGACCGGGGAGCTGTTTTTT | CASSGWTGELFF
TRBD2 | . | TRBJ2-1 | TRBV7-7 | TGTGCTAGCAGCTTAGCCCGGGAGGGTTTGAATGAGCAGTTCTTC | CASSLAREGLNEQFF
. | . | TRBJ2-7 | TRBV20-1 | TGCAGTGCTAGTCATGGACAGAAATACGAGCAGTACTTC | CSASHGQKYEQYF
. | . | TRBJ2-1 | TRBV12-3/TRBV12-4 | TGTGCCAGCAGCGGCCCCTCCTACAATGAGCAGTTCTTC | CASSGPSYNEQFF
. | . | TRBJ2-7 | TRBV2 | TGTGCCAGCAGCCCTAAGTACTTC | CASSPKYF
TRBD1 | few | TRBJ1-6 | TRBV6-5 | TGTGCCAGCACCCGGACAGGGTCCCATAATTCACCCCTCCACTTT | CASTRTGSHNSPLHF
TRBD2 | . | TRBJ2-7 | TRBV7-9 | TGTGCCAGCAGCTGGACTAGCACCACCTCGGGCGAGCAGTACTTC | CASSWTSTTSGEQYF
. | few | TRBJ2-7 | TRBV7-9 | TGTGCCAGCAGCTTAGTACCCAGCGGGGAGCAGTACTTC | CASSLVPSGEQYF
TRBD2 | . | TRBJ2-1 | TRBV6-5 | TGTGCCAGCAGTTGGGGTTCTAGCGGTTCCTACAATGAGCAGTTCTTC | CASSWGSSGSYNEQFF
. | . | TRBJ2-7 | TRBV6-1 | TGTGCCAGCAGTGAAGCTTCCTACGAGCAGTACTTC | CASSEASYEQYF
TRBD1 | . | TRBJ2-3 | TRBV15 | TGTGCCACCAGCAGAGATGTTGGGGACAGGAGCACAGATACGCAGTATTTT | CATSRDVGDRSTDTQYF
TRBD2 | . | TRBJ2-3 | TRBV19 | TGTGCCAGTAGTATGCTGGCGGGAGCGACAGATACGCAGTATTTT | CASSMLAGATDTQYF
TRBD2 | . | TRBJ2-1 | TRBV14 | TGTGCCAGCAGCCCTTGGACTAGCGGGGTCAATGAGCAGTTCTTC | CASSPWTSGVNEQFF
TRBD1 | . | TRBJ2-2 | TRBV11-3 | TGTGCCAGCAGCTACGGACAGGGGGGCACCGGGGAGCTGTTTTTT | CASSYGQGGTGELFF
. | . | TRBJ1-4 | TRBV11-2 | TGTGCCAGCAGCTTAGTCAGGCTTCGCAGTACGGCTAATGAAAAACTGTTTTTT | CASSLVRLRSTANEKLFF
TRBD1 | . | TRBJ1-6 | TRBV20-1 | TGCAGTGCTAGTCAGGGGACAGGGCCTGGGTCACCCCTCCACTTT | CSASQGTGPGSPLHF
. | . | TRBJ2-7 | TRBV1 | TGCACCAGCAGCCAAGAAGGGCCGGGCCTAGCGTTCTCCTACGAGCAGTACTTC | CTSSQEGPGLAFSYEQYF
TRBD1 | . | TRBJ1-1 | TRBV10-3 | TGTGCCATCGCAGGACAGGGGGCGACTGAAGCTTTCTTT | CAIAGQGATEAFF
TRBD1 | . | TRBJ2-5 | TRBV9 | TGTGCCAGCAGCGTTGGGACAGTCAGTCAAGAGACCCAGTACTTC | CASSVGTVSQETQYF
. | . | TRBJ1-3 | TRBV5-1 | TGCGCCAGCAGCGCGGCGGGGGGATTGAGCTCTGGAAACACCATATATTTT | CASSAAGGLSSGNTIYF
. | . | TRBJ1-1 | TRBV25-1 | TGTGCCAGCAGTGAATATGGGGGGAACACTGAAGCTTTCTTT | CASSEYGGNTEAFF
. | . | TRBJ2-7 | TRBV11-2 | TGTGCCAGCAGCGTCCAGACTTACTACGAGCAGTACTTC | CASSVQTYYEQYF
. | . | TRBJ1-6 | TRBV4-3 | TGCGCCAGCAGCCAAGACACATCGAGCTCCTATAATTCACCCCTCCACTTT | CASSQDTSSSYNSPLHF
TRBD1 | once | TRBJ1-5 | TRBV19 | TGTGCCAGTACCGCAGGACAGGAGAATCAGCCCCAGCATTTT | CASTAGQENQPQHF
. | . | TRBJ2-7 | TRBV11-2 | TGTGCCAGCAGCTTCAGCACCTACGAGCAGTACTTC | CASSFSTYEQYF